The clone carrying this T cell receptor beta chain was seen only a few times. Its target is unknown. The sample belongs to a study of T cell repertoires in cytomegalovirus infection. Each CDR3 protein gets one entry after TCRdb re-called the reads with MiXCR. Here the sample spans 640,000 or so distinct CDR3 sequences, about 33% being singletons. This TCR was sampled from a human donor in good health (CMV status not recorded). Some clones in this sample may be carry-over from other donors' samples. Sequencing was performed on cultured PBMCs, taken from culture after CMV antigen stimulation.

CDR3 loop: CATHTEAFF. The CDR3 coding sequence is TGTGCCACCCACACTGAAGCTTTCTTT. The chain uses TRBV6-1 and TRBJ1-1; unclear D gene. Germline V gene sequence: CDR1 MNHNS, CDR2 SASEGT. Trimming left V 10 bases short and J 3 bases short, with 3 bases between. This CDR3 comprises 9 residues.